This paragraph reports one T cell receptor (beta chain). Germline V gives CDR1 SGDLS, CDR2 YYNGEE. The length of the CDR3 is 15 residues. V lost 0 bases to trimming and J lost 3 bases; unmatched junction nucleotides: 5. Libraries were prepared by immunoSEQ multiplex PCR; TCRdb keeps only in-frame clonotypes and omits some of them. Of about 160,000 clones detected, roughly nine tenths appear once; the ten largest clones hold 9% to 12%. This sample was included in a study of cytomegalovirus exposure and HLA in healthy donors. This receptor was obtained from a young woman in good health and CMV-seropositive. The specimen was PBMCs. J is TRBJ2-7 and V is TRBV9; TRBD2 matches 8 bases. The CDR3 spells CASSVETGLVYEQYF. CDR3 bases: TGTGCCAGCAGCGTAGAAACGGGACTAGTCTACGAGCAGTACTTC.